This entry lists 13 T cell receptor beta chains sequenced from one sample in a study of Graves' ophthalmopathy and Graves' hyperthyroidism. TCR beta CDR3 regions were amplified from RNA transcripts. Investigators did first-round RT-PCR with HTBI primers, then second-round multiplex PCR. One entry per CDR3 protein, called by TCRdb with MiXCR from the multiplex PCR reads. The sample shows around 400,000 distinct CDR3 sequences, about 17% of them seen only once. Sample: peripheral blood. These receptors were collected from a woman aged 18 to 35 with Graves' ophthalmopathy.

V usage is TRBV7-9 and J usage is TRBJ2-7, with 7 bases fitting TRBD2. The V gene's germline CDR1 is SEHNR and CDR2 FQNEAQ (reference sequence). This CDR3 has 14 amino acids. V dropped 2 bases and J dropped 5; count of bases not matched to a gene: 6. The CDR3 loop is CASSLSGGFDEQYF. The CDR3 DNA is TGTGCCAGCAGCTTATCGGGGGGTTTCGACGAGCAGTACTTC. Combining the CDR3 with reference TRBV7-9 and TRBJ2-7 gives the whole variable domain DTGVSQNPRHKITKRGQNVTFRCDPISEHNRLYWYRQTLGQGPEFLTYFQNEAQLEKSRLLSDRFSAERPKGSFSTLEIQRTEQGDSAMYLCASSLSGGFDEQYFGPGTRLTVT.

At least ten counts were recorded for this clonotype. The DNA of the CDR3 is TGCAGTGCTAGAGATAGAATAGCTCGAGAGACCCAGTACTTC. It yields the protein CSARDRIARETQYF. The gene calls are TRBV20-1 and TRBJ2-5, with D hard to call. The CDR3 is 14 residues long. The V gene's germline CDR1 is DFQATT and CDR2 SNEGSKA (reference sequence). V lost 0 bases and J 4 bases, leaving 12 bases between the germline ends.

The V gene is TRBV2, the J gene TRBJ2-7; 7 positions agree with TRBD1. CDR3 length: 14 residues. CDR1 is SNHLY and CDR2 is FYNNEI in the germline V gene. Trimming at V came to 2 bases and at J to 3 bases, leaving 4 bases not matched to a gene. CDR3 DNA sequence: TGTGCCAGCAGTGAACGGGACAGTTACTACGAGCAGTACTTC. Protein: CASSERDSYYEQYF.

This clonotype appeared many times. The V gene is TRBV11-2, the J gene TRBJ1-2; no definite D call. CDR3 length equals 15 residues. Between the trimmed V and J ends, which lost 0 bases and 4 bases, there was a span of 12 bases. Germline V gene data show CDR1 as SGHAT and CDR2 as FQNNGV. CDR3 bases: TGTGCCAGCAGCTTAGAACGGGGTCCAGGCTATGGCTACACCTTC. Amino acid sequence: CASSLERGPGYGYTF. Drawing the rest from reference TRBV11-2 and TRBJ1-2, the complete variable domain is EAGVAQSPRYKIIEKRQSVAFWCNPISGHATLYWYQQILGQGPKLLIQFQNNGVVDDSQLPKDRFSAERLKGVDSTLKIQPAKLEDSAVYLCASSLERGPGYGYTFGSGTRLTVV.

The chain uses TRBV19 and TRBJ2-7, with D uncertain. The CDR3 is made up of 12 amino acids. CDR1 and CDR2 (germline): LNHDA, SQIVND (reference sequence). The V and J ends lost 4 bases and 6 bases respectively, with 10 bases between them. The CDR3 is CASSTPPGEQYF. The DNA for the CDR3 is TGTGCCAGTAGTACCCCGCCGGGCGAGCAGTACTTC.

This clonotype appeared many times. The chain is built from TRBV28 and TRBJ2-7, with TRBD2 matching 9 bases. Germline CDR1 is MDHEN and CDR2 is SYDVKM. The V segment lost 8 bases and the J segment 4 bases; nucleotides outside the gene matches: 3. There are 12 residues in the CDR3. CDR3 sequence: CASERGDYEQYF. The CDR3 bases are TGTGCCAGCGAGCGGGGGGATTACGAGCAGTACTTC.

In its sample, this clonotype was seen many times. The chain joins TRBV29-1 to TRBJ2-7; D is possibly TRBD2 (6 bases). CDR3 size: 12 residues. Germline lookup yields CDR1 SQVTM and CDR2 ANQGSEA. Trimming cost V 6 bases and J 1 base, with 10 bases left between them. CDR3 nucleotides: TGCAGCGTGGGGGGTCAATCCTACGAGCAGTACTTC. Translating gives CSVGGQSYEQYF.

This clonotype was recorded many times. The V gene is TRBV6-5, the J gene TRBJ1-3, with 7 bases aligning to TRBD1. The CDR3 totals 17 residues. Per the germline V gene, CDR1 is MNHEY and CDR2 is SVGAGI. Unmatched junction bases numbered 5, after V lost 0 bases and J lost 0 bases. CDR3: CASSYSGQLASGNTIYF. CDR3 nucleotides: TGTGCCAGCAGTTACTCGGGACAGTTAGCCTCTGGAAACACCATATATTTT.

There are many counts of this clonotype. V and J are TRBV7-2 and TRBJ1-2; no firm D call. Per germline, CDR1 SGHTA and CDR2 FQGNSA. The CDR3 extends over 11 amino acids. V was clipped by 5 bases and J by 8 bases, with 9 bases between them. CDR3 in DNA: TGTGCCAGCAGCCCTCCTCAGGGCTACACCTTC. Translation: CASSPPQGYTF.

The rearrangement links TRBV6-2 or TRBV6-3 to TRBJ2-2; 13 nucleotides line up with TRBD2. The V gene end was trimmed by 7 bases and the J gene end by 1 base; junction bases not matched to a gene: 15. This CDR3 comprises 20 residues. Per germline, CDR1 MNHEY and CDR2 SVGEGT. The CDR3 DNA follows: TGTGCCAGCACCCTAGAAGGACTAGCGGGGGCGATTAGGAACACCGGGGAGCTGTTTTTT. Translating gives CASTLEGLAGAIRNTGELFF.

In its sample, this clonotype was seen a few times. V and J are TRBV7-9 and TRBJ2-7; no firm D call. Trimming removed 6 bases from V and 11 bases from J, with 17 bases in between. Germline assignment: CDR1 SEHNR and CDR2 FQNEAQ (reference sequence). The CDR3 sequence is 12 residues long. CDR3 protein: CASSDVGLGEYF. The CDR3 nucleotides are TGTGCCAGCAGTGATGTCGGGCTTGGGGAGTACTTC.

This clonotype was detected many times. This chain links TRBV28 with TRBJ2-7, with unresolved D. Germline loops: CDR1 MDHEN, CDR2 SYDVKM. Trimming removed 7 bases at V and 3 bases at J, with 16 bases between. The CDR3 totals 14 residues. In nucleotides, the CDR3 is TGTGCCAGCAATACGGGCGATCAACGCTACGAGCAGTACTTC. Translated, it gives CASNTGDQRYEQYF.

V usage is TRBV6-1 and J usage is TRBJ2-7, with 12 bases identical to TRBD2. The length of the CDR3 is 17 residues. Per the germline V gene, CDR1 is MNHNS and CDR2 is SASEGT. V trimming: 2 bases; J trimming: 2 bases; junction bases outside the gene matches: 7. CDR3 DNA sequence: TGTGCCAGCAGTGAATATTGGACTAGCGGGATGACCTACGAGCAGTACTTC. It encodes CASSEYWTSGMTYEQYF.